This TCR beta chain was sequenced in a study of follicular helper T cells after annual influenza vaccination. Points from the study as a whole: Recurrent ICOS+CD38+ cTfh clonotypes included tetramer and AIM influenza-specific ones. Plasmablast frequency change correlated with clonality change in ICOS+CD38+ cTfh. Most later recoveries of Day 7 ICOS+CD38+ clones were ICOS-CD38- cTfh.

Points on this clone: Antigen specificity is unknown.

Clones were sequenced by immunoSEQ multiplex PCR, and TCRdb holds only the in-frame ones, with some missing. The sample shows more than 8,000 clones, 80% to 85% of them seen only once. The junction had 4 bases not matched to a gene; V was cut back by 0 bases and J by 10 bases. The CDR3 is 16 amino acids. Germline assignment: CDR1 SGHAT and CDR2 FQNNGV. As for time point: 2015-2016 season, pre-vaccination. V and J are TRBV11-2 and TRBJ2-1; TRBD2 matches at 15 bases. Specimen: CXCR5+ CD38- circulating T follicular helper cells from blood, collected on the day of influenza vaccination. Indicated subset: circulating Tfh, non-naive CD4+CXCR5+PD-1+ (ICOS+CD38+ or ICOS-CD38-). The receptor was derived from an adult who received the influenza vaccine. The chain's CDR3 is CASSLEGLAGGREQFF. As DNA, the CDR3 is TGTGCCAGCAGCTTAGAGGGACTAGCGGGAGGAAGAGAGCAGTTCTTC.